This T cell receptor (beta chain) was obtained from a study of blood T cell repertoires in COVID-19. With 5 bases removed from V and 7 bases from J, the gap between germline ends came to 7 bases. This CDR3 is 11 amino acids long. The method was immunoSEQ multiplex PCR; TCRdb's version includes in-frame clones alone and lacks a portion of them. This table has roughly 120,000 clones, 82% appearing once. Sequenced sample: peripheral blood. The receptor was derived from a man between 65 and 85 years old with acute or convalescent COVID-19. The genes are TRBV12-3 or TRBV12-4 and TRBJ2-3; D is perhaps TRBD2 (6 bases). The CDR3 reads CASSGGYTQYF. The CDR3 nucleotides are TGTGCCAGCAGTGGGGGGTATACGCAGTATTTT.